This TCR beta chain originates from a study of blood T cell repertoires in COVID-19. Sequencing used immunoSEQ multiplex PCR; TCRdb keeps in-frame clones, though not all of them. Counted here are under 350,000 clones, roughly 90% occurring once; the ten biggest clones make up approximately 1.8%. In germline, CDR1 is MGHDK, CDR2 SYGVNS. The CDR3 is made up of 14 amino acids. The V gene lost 3 bases and the J gene lost 0 bases, with 6 bases spanning the gap. This rearrangement joins TRBV25-1 to TRBJ1-5; no clear D gene. This sequence originates from an older woman who had recovered from COVID-19. The sequenced sample consisted of PBMCs or T cells enriched from blood (not recorded which). Here the CDR3 reads CASSDTYSNQPQHF. CDR3 DNA: TGTGCCAGCAGTGACACATATAGCAATCAGCCCCAGCATTTT.